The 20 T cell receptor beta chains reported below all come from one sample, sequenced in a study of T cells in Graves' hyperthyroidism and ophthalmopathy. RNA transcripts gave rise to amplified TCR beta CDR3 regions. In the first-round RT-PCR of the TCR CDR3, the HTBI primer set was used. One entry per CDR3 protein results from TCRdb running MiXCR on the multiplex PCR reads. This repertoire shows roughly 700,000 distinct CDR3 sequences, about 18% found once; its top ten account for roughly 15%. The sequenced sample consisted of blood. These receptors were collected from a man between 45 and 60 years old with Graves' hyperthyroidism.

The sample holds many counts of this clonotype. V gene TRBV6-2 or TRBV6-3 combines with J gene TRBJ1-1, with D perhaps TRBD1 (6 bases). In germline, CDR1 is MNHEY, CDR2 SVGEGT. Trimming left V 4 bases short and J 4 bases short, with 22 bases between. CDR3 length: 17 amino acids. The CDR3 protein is CASSLLVGGPRSTEAFF. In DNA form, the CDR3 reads TGTGCCAGCAGTTTACTCGTCGGGGGGCCACGAAGCACTGAAGCTTTCTTT.

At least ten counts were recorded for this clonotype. The CDR3 region has the DNA TGTGCCAGCAGGACGGCGGGGGAAGGGGCCCCGTGGGAGCAGTACTTC. This encodes CASRTAGEGAPWEQYF. The chain has TRBV28 and TRBJ2-7, with 7 bases identical to TRBD2. The ends lost 6 bases at V and 7 bases at J; junction bases unmatched: 18. Germline CDR1 is MDHEN and CDR2 is SYDVKM. CDR3 length: 16 residues.

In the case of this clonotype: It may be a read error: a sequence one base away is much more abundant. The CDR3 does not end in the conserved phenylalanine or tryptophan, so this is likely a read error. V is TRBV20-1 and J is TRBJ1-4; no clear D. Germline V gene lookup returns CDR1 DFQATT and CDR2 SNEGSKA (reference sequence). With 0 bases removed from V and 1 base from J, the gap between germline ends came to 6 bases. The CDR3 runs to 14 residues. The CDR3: CSARDHRTNEKLFL. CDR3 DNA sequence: TGCAGTGCTAGAGATCACCGAACTAATGAAAAACTGTTTTTA.

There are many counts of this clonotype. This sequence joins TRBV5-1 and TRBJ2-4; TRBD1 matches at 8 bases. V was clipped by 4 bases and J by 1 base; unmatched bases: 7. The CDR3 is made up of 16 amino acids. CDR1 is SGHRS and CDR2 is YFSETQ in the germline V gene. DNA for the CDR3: TGCGCCAGCAGCAGGACAGGGTTTGCGGCCAAAAACATTCAGTACTTC. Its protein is CASSRTGFAAKNIQYF. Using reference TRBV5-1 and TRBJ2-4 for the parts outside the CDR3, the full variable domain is KAGVTQTPRYLIKTRGQQVTLSCSPISGHRSVSWYQQTPGQGLQFLFEYFSETQRNKGNFPGRFSGRQFSNSRSEMNVSTLELGDSALYLCASSRTGFAAKNIQYFGAGTRLSVL.

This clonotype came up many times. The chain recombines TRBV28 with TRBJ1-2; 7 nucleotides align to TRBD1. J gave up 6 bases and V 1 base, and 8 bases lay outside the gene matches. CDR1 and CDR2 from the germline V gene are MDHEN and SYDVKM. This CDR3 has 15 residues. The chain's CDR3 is CASSLYVGGLDGYTF. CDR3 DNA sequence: TGTGCCAGCAGTTTATACGTAGGGGGCTTGGATGGCTACACCTTC.

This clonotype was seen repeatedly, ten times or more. This CDR3 is CASKGNTGELFF. DNA for the CDR3: TGTGCCAGTAAAGGGAACACCGGGGAGCTGTTTTTT. This chain connects TRBV6-1 to TRBJ2-2; D unclear. The CDR3 is 12 residues long. Between the trimmed V and J ends, which lost 9 bases and 1 base, there was a span of 6 bases. In germline, CDR1 is MNHNS, CDR2 SASEGT.

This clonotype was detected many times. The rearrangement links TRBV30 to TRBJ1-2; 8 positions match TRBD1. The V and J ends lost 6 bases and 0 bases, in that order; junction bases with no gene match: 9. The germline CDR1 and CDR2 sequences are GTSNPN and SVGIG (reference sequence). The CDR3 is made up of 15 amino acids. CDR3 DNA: TGTGCCTGTCAGGGGACAGGCCCATCTAACTATGGCTACACCTTC. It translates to CACQGTGPSNYGYTF. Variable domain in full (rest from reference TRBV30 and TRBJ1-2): SQTIHQWPATLVQPVGSPLSLECTVEGTSNPNLYWYRQAAGRGLQLLFYSVGIGQISSEVPQNLSASRPQDRQFILSSKKLLLSDSGFYLCACQGTGPSNYGYTFGSGTRLTVV.

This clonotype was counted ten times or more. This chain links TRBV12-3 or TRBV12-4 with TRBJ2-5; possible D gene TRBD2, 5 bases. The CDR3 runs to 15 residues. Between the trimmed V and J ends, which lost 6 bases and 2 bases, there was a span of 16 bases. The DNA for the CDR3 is TGTGCCAGCAGGAGGAGAGCGGAGATACAAGAGACCCAGTACTTC. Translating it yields CASRRRAEIQETQYF.

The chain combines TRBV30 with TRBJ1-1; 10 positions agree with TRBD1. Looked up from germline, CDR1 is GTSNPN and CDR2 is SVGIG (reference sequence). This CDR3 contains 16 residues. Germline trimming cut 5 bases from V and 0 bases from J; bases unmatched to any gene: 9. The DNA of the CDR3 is TGTGCCTGGTTGGGGGACAGGGGAGTCGTGAACACTGAAGCTTTCTTT. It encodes CAWLGDRGVVNTEAFF.

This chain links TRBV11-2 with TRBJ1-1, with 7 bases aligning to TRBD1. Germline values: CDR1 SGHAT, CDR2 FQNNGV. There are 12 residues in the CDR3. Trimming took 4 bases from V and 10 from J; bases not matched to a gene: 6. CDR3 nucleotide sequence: TGTGCCAGCAGCTCCCAGGGGGGGGCAGCTTTCTTT. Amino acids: CASSSQGGAAFF.

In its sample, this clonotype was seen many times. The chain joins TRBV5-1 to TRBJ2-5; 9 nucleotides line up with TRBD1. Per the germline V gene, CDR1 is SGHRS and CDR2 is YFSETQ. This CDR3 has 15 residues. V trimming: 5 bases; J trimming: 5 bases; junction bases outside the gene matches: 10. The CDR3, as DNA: TGCGCCAGCAGTCAACCGGGACAGGGTATGGAGACCCAGTACTTC. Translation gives CASSQPGQGMETQYF.

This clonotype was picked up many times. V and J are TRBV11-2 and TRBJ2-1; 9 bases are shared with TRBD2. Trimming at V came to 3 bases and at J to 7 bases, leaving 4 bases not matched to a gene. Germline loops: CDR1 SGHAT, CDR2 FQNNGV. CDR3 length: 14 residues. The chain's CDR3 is CASSLREGGNEQFF. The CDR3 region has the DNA TGTGCCAGCAGCTTGCGGGAGGGGGGGAATGAGCAGTTCTTC.

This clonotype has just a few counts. The CDR3: CAISEGVGLNQPQHF. For the CDR3, the DNA is TGTGCCATCAGTGAGGGGGTCGGGCTCAATCAGCCCCAGCATTTT. This chain uses TRBV10-3 with TRBJ1-5; D not resolved. Per the germline V gene, CDR1 is ENHRY and CDR2 is SYGVKD. Trimming removed 2 bases at V and 3 bases at J, with 11 bases between. The CDR3 has 15 residues.

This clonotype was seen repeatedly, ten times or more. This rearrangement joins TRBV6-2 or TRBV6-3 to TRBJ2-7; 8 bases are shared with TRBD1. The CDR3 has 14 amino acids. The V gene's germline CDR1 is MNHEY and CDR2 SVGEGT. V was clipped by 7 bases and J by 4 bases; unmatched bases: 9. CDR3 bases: TGTGCCAGCACTATGGTTCAGGGGGCTTACGAGCAGTACTTC. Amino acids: CASTMVQGAYEQYF.

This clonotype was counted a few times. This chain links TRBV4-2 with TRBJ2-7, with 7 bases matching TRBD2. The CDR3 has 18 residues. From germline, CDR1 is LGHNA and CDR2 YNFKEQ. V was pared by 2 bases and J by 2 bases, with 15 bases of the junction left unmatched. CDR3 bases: TGTGCCAGCAGCCAAAGTGCCCAGCGGGGTACGTCTACCTACGAGCAGTACTTC. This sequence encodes CASSQSAQRGTSTYEQYF.

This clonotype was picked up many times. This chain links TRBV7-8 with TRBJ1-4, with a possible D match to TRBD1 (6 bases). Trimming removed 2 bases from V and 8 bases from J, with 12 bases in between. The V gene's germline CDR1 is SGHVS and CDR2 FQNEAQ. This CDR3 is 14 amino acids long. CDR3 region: CASSLTGIGEKLFF. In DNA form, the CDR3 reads TGTGCCAGCAGCTTAACAGGGATAGGAGAAAAACTGTTTTTT. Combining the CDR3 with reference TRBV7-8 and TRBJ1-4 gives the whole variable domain GAGVSQSPRYKVAKRGQDVALRCDPISGHVSLFWYQQALGQGPEFLTYFQNEAQLDKSGLPSDRFFAERPEGSVSTLKIQRTQQEDSAVYLCASSLTGIGEKLFFGSGTQLSVL.

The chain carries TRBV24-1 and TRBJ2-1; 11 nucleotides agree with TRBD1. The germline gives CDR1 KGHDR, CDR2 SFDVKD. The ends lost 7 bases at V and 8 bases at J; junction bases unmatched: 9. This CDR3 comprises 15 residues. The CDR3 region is CATRAGTGGVYEQFF. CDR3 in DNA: TGTGCCACCAGGGCCGGGACAGGGGGTGTCTATGAGCAGTTCTTC.

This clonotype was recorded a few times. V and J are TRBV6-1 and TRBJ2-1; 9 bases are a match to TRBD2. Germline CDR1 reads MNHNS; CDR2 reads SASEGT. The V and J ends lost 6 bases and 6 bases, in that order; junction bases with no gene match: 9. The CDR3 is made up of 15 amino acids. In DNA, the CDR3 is TGTGCCAGCAGATTTTTAGCGGGAGAACTCAATGAGCAGTTCTTC. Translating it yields CASRFLAGELNEQFF.

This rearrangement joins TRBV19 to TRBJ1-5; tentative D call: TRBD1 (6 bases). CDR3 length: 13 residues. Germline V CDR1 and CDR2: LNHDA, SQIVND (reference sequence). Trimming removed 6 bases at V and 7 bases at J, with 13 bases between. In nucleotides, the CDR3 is TGTGCCAGTAGCCCGGGACATAGACAGCCCCAGCATTTT. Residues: CASSPGHRQPQHF.

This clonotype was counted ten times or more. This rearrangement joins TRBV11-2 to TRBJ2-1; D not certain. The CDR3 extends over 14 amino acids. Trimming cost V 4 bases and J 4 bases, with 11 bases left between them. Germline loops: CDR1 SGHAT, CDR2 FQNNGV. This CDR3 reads CASSSTRQYNEQFF. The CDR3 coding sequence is TGTGCCAGCAGCTCGACTCGACAATACAATGAGCAGTTCTTC. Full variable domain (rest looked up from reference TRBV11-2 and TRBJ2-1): EAGVAQSPRYKIIEKRQSVAFWCNPISGHATLYWYQQILGQGPKLLIQFQNNGVVDDSQLPKDRFSAERLKGVDSTLKIQPAKLEDSAVYLCASSSTRQYNEQFFGPGTRLTVL.